These 6 T cell receptor beta chains came from one sample sequenced in a study of cytomegalovirus exposure and HLA in healthy donors. The PCR ran on 60 Vbeta and 13 Jbeta primers. TCRdb keeps only in-frame clones here, not all; method: immunoSEQ multiplex PCR. The profile shows 90,000 or so clones, roughly 74% of them singletons. The specimen sequenced was PBMCs. The receptors were sampled from a woman aged 18-29 years in good health and CMV-seropositive.

This chain joins TRBV11-2 and TRBJ2-1; 13 bases agree with TRBD2. The junction had 10 bases not matched to a gene; V was cut back by 5 bases and J by 6 bases. In germline, CDR1 is SGHAT, CDR2 FQNNGV. The length of the CDR3 is 17 residues. DNA for the CDR3: TGTGCCAGCAGCCAAGAACTAGCGGGAGGGCCGCGCAATGAGCAGTTCTTC. Translation: CASSQELAGGPRNEQFF. The variable domain in full, with the rest retrieved from reference TRBV11-2 and TRBJ2-1, is EAGVAQSPRYKIIEKRQSVAFWCNPISGHATLYWYQQILGQGPKLLIQFQNNGVVDDSQLPKDRFSAERLKGVDSTLKIQPAKLEDSAVYLCASSQELAGGPRNEQFFGPGTRLTVL.

The rearrangement joins TRBV25-1 to TRBJ2-1; TRBD2 is a possible D gene (5 bases). This CDR3 contains 17 residues. The germline gives CDR1 MGHDK, CDR2 SYGVNS. The V end lost 0 bases, the J end lost 1 base, and 13 bases lay between the germline ends. CDR3 sequence (DNA): TGTGCCAGCAGTGAATATAAAACGAGCGGTTCCTACAATGAGCAGTTCTTC. Encoded protein: CASSEYKTSGSYNEQFF.

The chain carries TRBV28 and TRBJ1-4, with 8 bases matching TRBD1. Germline V gene lookup returns CDR1 MDHEN and CDR2 SYDVKM. Trimming took 5 bases from V and 7 from J; bases not matched to a gene: 12. This CDR3 region has 16 residues. The CDR3 sequence is CASSPDPGQVIEKLFF. In nucleotides, the CDR3 is TGTGCCAGCAGTCCAGACCCGGGACAGGTCATTGAAAAACTGTTTTTT.

Comment on this clone: This same CDR3 is encoded by further DNA sequences in the sample. The rearrangement uses TRBV28 and TRBJ2-7; 8 bases are a match to TRBD2. V shed 2 bases, J shed 3 bases, and the junction held 3 bases outside the gene matches. The CDR3 loop spans 14 amino acids. The germline gives CDR1 MDHEN, CDR2 SYDVKM. The CDR3 bases are TGTGCCAGCAGTTTAGCGGGAGGTAGCTACGAGCAGTACTTC. Protein sequence: CASSLAGGSYEQYF.

This CDR3 reads CASNPAGGEQFF. The CDR3, as DNA: TGTGCCAGCAATCCAGCGGGGGGTGAGCAGTTCTTC. The chain couples TRBV9 to TRBJ2-1, with 9 bases that match TRBD2. Trimming cost V 6 bases and J 9 bases; bases outside gene matches: 4. The germline CDR1 and CDR2 sequences are SGDLS and YYNGEE. This CDR3 contains 12 residues.

About this clone itself: A far bigger clonotype differs at one base, so this is likely a read error. The J gene is TRBJ2-7, the V gene TRBV7-9, with D possibly matching TRBD2 (6 bases). Germline CDR1 is SEHNR and CDR2 is FQNEAQ (reference sequence). There are 15 residues in the CDR3. CDR3 region: CASSLLGGDSCEQYF. The CDR3 nucleotides read TGTGCCAGCAGCTTACTAGGCGGGGACTCCTGCGAGCAGTACTTC.